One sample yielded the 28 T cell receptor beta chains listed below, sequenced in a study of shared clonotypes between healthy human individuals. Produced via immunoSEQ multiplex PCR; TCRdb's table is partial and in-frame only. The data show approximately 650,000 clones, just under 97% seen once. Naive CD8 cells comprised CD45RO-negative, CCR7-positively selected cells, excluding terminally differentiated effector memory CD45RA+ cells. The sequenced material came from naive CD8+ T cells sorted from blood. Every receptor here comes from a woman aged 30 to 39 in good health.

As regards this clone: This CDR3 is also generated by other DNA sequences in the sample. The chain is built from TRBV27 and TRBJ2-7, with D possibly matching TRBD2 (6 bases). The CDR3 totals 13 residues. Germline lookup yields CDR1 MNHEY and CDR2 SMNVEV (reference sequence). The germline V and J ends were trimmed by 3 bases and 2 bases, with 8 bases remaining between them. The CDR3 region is CASSFRGTYEQYF. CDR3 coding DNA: TGTGCCAGCAGTTTTCGGGGGACCTACGAGCAGTACTTC.

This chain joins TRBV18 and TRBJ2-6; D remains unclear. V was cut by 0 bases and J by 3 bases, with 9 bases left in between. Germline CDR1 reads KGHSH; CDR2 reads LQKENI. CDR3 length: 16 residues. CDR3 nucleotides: TGTGCCAGCTCACCACCCCAGGCCCTTGGGGCCAACGTCCTGACTTTC. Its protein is CASSPPQALGANVLTF.

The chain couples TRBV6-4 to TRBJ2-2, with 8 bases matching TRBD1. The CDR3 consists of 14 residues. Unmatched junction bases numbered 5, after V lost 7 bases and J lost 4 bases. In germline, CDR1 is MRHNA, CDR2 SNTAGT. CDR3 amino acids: CASKPTGGTGELFF. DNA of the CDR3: TGTGCCAGCAAACCCACAGGGGGCACCGGGGAGCTGTTTTTT.

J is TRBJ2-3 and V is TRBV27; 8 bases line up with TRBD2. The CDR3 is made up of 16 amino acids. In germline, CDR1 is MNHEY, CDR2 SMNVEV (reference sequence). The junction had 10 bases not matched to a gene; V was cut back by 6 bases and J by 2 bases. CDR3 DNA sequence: TGTGCCAGCAGCTGGGCGGGACTAGACCACACAGATACGCAGTATTTT. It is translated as CASSWAGLDHTDTQYF.

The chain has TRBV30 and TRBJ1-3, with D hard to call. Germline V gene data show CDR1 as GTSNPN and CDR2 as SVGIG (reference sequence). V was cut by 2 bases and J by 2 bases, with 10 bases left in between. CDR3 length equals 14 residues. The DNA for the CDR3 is TGTGCCTGGAGTCCGAGGGAGCCTGGAAACACCATATATTTT. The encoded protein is CAWSPREPGNTIYF.

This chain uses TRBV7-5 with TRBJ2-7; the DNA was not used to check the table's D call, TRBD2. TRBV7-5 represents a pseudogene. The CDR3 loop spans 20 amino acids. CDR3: CVRSWDIPAGDLSASYEQYF. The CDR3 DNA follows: TGTGTCAGAAGCTGGGATATCCCTGCGGGAGACTTGTCTGCGTCCTACGAGCAGTACTTC.

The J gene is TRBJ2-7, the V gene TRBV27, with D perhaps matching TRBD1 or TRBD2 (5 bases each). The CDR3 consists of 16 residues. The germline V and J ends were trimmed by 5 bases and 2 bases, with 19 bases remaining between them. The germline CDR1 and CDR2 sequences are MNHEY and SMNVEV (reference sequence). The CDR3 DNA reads TGTGCCAGCAGTGCAGACAGATACGGGACCACCTACGAGCAGTACTTC. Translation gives CASSADRYGTTYEQYF.

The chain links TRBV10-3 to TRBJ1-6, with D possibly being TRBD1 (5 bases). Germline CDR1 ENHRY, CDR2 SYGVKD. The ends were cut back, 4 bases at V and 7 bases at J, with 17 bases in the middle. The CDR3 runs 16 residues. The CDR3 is CAISGKAGDWNSPLHF. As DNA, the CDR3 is TGTGCCATCAGTGGTAAGGCGGGGGATTGGAATTCACCCCTCCACTTT.

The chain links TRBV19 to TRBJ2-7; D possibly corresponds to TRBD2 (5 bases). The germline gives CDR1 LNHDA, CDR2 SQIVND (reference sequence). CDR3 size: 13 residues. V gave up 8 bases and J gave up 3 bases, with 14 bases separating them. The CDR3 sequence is CASGSTGFYEQYF. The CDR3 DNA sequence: TGTGCCAGTGGGAGCACGGGATTCTACGAGCAGTACTTC.

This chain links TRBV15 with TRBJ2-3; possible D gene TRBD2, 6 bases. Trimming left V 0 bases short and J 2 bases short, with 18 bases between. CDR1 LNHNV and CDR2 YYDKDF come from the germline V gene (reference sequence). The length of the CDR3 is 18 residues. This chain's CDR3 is CATSRDRDLGLSTDTQYF. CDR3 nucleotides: TGTGCCACCAGCAGAGATCGGGACCTGGGACTCTCCACAGATACGCAGTATTTT.

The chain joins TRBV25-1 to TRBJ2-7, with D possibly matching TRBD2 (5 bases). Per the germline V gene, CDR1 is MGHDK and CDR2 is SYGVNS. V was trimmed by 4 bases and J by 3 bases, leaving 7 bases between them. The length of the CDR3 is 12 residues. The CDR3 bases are TGTGCCAGCAGTGGAGGGAGCTACGAGCAGTACTTC. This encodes CASSGGSYEQYF.

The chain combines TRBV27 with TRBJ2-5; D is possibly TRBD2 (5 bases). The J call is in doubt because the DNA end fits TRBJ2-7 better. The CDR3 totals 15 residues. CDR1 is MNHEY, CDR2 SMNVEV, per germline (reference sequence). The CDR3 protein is CASSWTGLSSYEQYF. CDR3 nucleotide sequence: TGTGCCAGCAGTTGGACTGGGCTAAGCTCCTACGAGCAGTACTTC.

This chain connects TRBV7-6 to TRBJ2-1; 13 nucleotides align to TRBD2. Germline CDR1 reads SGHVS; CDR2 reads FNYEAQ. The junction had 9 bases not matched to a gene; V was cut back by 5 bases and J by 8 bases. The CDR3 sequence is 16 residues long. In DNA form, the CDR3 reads TGTGCCAGCAGCCATAGACTAGCGGGAGGTAATGATGAGCAGTTCTTC. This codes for CASSHRLAGGNDEQFF.

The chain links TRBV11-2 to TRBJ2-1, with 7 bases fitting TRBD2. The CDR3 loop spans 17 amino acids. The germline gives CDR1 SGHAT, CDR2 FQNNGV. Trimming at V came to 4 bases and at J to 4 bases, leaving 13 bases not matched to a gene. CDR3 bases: TGTGCCAGCAGCTCCCACCCGGGGGGAGCCCTATACAATGAGCAGTTCTTC. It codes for CASSSHPGGALYNEQFF.

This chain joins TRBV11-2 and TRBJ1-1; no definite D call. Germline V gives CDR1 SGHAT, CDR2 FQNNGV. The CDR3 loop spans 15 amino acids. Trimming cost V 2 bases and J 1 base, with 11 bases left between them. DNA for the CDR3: TGTGCCAGCAGCTTATCACGTACACCGAACACTGAAGCTTTCTTT. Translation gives CASSLSRTPNTEAFF.

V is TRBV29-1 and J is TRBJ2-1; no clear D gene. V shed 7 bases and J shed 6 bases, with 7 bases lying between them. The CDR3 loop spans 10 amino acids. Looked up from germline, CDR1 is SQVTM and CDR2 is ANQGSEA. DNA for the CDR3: TGCAGCGCTAGGACCAATGAGCAGTTCTTC. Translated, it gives CSARTNEQFF.

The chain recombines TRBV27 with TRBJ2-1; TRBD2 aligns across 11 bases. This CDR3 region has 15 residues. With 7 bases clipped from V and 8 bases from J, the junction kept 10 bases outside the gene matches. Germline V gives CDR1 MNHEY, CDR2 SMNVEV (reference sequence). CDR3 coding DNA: TGTGCCAGCACCAATCAACTAGCGGGAGTCGATGAGCAGTTCTTC. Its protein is CASTNQLAGVDEQFF.

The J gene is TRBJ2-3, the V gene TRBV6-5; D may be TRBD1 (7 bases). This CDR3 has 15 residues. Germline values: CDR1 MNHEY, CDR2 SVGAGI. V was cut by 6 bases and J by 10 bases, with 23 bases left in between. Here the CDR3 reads CASSPRDSPGEAQYF. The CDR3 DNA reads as TGTGCCAGCAGCCCCCGGGACAGCCCGGGAGAAGCGCAGTATTTT.

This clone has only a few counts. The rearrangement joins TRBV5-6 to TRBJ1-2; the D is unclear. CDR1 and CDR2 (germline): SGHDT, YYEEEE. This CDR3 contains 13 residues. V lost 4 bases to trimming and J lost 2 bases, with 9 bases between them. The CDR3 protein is CASSQDGNYGYTF. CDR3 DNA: TGTGCCAGCAGCCAGGACGGAAACTATGGCTACACCTTC.

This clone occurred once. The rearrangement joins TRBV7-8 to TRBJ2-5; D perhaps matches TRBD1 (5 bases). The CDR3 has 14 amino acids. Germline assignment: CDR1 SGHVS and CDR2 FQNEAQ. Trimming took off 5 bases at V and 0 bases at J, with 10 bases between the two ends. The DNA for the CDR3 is TGTGCCAGCAGCCCTACAGGATACCAAGAGACCCAGTACTTC. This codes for CASSPTGYQETQYF.

The CDR3 region is CASSLSGFQYF. The CDR3 DNA reads TGTGCCAGCAGCTTATCTGGTTTCCAGTACTTC. The chain is built from TRBV11-2 and TRBJ2-5; D is unclear. The CDR3 has 11 residues. Deletions cut 2 bases from V and 10 bases from J, with 8 bases between. The V gene's germline CDR1 is SGHAT and CDR2 FQNNGV.

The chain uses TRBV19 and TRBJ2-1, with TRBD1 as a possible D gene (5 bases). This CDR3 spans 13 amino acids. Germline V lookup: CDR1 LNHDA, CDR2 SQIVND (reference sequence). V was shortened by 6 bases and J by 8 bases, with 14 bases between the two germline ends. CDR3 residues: CASSLGHVDEQFF. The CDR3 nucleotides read TGTGCCAGTAGCCTAGGACATGTCGATGAGCAGTTCTTC.

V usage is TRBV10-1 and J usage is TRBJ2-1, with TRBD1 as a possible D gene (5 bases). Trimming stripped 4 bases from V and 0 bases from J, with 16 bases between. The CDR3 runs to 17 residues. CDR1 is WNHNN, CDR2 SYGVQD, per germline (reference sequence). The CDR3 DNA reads TGCGCCAGCAGTGGGGGCGCTTCCTCGAGCTCCTACAATGAGCAGTTCTTC. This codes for CASSGGASSSSYNEQFF.

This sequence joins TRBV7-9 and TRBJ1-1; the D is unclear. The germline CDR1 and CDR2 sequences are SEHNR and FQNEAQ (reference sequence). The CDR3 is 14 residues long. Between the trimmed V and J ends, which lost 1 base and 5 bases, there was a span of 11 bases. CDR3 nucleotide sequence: TGTGCCAGCAGCTTAGAAGCGGGGTGGACTGAAGCTTTCTTT. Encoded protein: CASSLEAGWTEAFF.

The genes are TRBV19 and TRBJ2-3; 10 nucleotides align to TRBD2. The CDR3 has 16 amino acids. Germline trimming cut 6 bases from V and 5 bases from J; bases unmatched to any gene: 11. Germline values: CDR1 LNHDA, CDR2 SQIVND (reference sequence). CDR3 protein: CASRNRGTSELDTQYF. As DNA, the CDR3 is TGTGCCAGTAGAAACAGGGGGACTAGCGAGCTAGATACGCAGTATTTT.

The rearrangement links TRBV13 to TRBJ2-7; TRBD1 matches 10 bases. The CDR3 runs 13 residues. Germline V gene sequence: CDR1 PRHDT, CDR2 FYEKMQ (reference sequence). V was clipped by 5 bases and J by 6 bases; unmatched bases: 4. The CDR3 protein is CASSQGQGPEQYF. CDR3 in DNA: TGTGCCAGCAGCCAGGGACAGGGGCCCGAGCAGTACTTC. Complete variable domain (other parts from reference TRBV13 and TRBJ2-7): AAGVIQSPRHLIKEKRETATLKCYPIPRHDTVYWYQQGPGQDPQFLISFYEKMQSDKGSIPDRFSAQQFSDYHSELNMSSLELGDSALYFCASSQGQGPEQYFGPGTRLTVT.

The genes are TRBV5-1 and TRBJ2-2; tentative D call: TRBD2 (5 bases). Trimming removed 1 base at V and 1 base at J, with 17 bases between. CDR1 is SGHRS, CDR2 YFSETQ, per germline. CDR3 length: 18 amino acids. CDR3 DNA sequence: TGCGCCAGCAGCTTGAAGCCGCTCGGGGATCGGAACACCGGGGAGCTGTTTTTT. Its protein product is CASSLKPLGDRNTGELFF.

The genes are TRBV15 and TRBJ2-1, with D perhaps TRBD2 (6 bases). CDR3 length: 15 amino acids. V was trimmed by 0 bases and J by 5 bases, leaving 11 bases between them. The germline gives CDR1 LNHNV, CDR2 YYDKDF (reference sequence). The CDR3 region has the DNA TGTGCCACCAGCAGAGACCTAGCGCCTAACAATGAGCAGTTCTTC. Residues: CATSRDLAPNNEQFF.